The source of this TCR beta chain is a study of technical replicates of blood from several donors (dated by TCRdb to the late 2010s). Libraries were built with the immunoSEQ multiplex PCR assay. TCRdb stores this immuneACCESS table with in-frame sequences only. Part of the clones is absent; in the studies checked, under half of the shortfall reflects unresolved V genes, and no reason is known for the rest. A total of fewer than 85,000 clones appear in this sample, roughly 94% of them only once. Around 0.25% of the sample is in the top ten clones. The CDR3, cysteine through phenylalanine, is 12 amino acids long. The entry retains the CDR3 DNA only, 36 bases that are in frame from base 1. At the junction V is shortened by 4 bases and J by 5 bases, with 5 bases in between. The germline V gene sets CDR1 to MDHEN and CDR2 to SYDVKM. Concerning this clone: Which antigen it targets is not known. Base quality data are lacking; no much larger clone is found one base away.

The rearrangement combines TRBV28 with TRBJ2-2; the D gene remains uncertain. Sequencing input: T cells isolated from PBMCs. The TCR originated in a human donor in good health. The sequence in DNA is TGTGCCAGCAGTTATCATACCGGGGAGCTGTTTTTT. Protein translation: CASSYHTGELFF.